This T cell receptor beta chain was identified in a study of blood T cell repertoires in COVID-19 (dated by TCRdb to 2019 to 2021). Turning to the overall study: Collaborator samples came from the United States, Italy and Spain and covered acute and convalescent phases of COVID-19. The repertoires were released in a freely available public database meant as a resource for research on the immune response to SARS-CoV-2. Where available, HLA class I and class II types were obtained from metadata supplied by the sample provider rather than from assay-based typing. Deeply sampled blood TCRbeta repertoires from subjects exposed to, actively infected with, or recovered from COVID-19 were included in the dataset. The samples were drawn from the first 160 participants of the ongoing ImmuneRACE study and from under 1,500 subjects provided by 6 global collaborators. Nearly every sample came with metadata listing a de-identified subject ID, COVID-19 status, age in years and sex. The prospective study material was composed of cDNA or gDNA derived from T cells, B-cell-depleted T cells, or PBMCs.

Comments on this clone: This receptor's antigen is unknown. Base-call qualities are not available, and no considerably larger clone is one nucleotide away.

CDR1 and CDR2 are drawn from the germline V gene: KGHSH, LQKENI. Compared with germline, V lacks 6 bases and J lacks 6 bases; bases without a gene match: 12. Including cysteine and phenylalanine, the CDR3 has 16 amino acids. Just CDR3 DNA is preserved here, 48 bases in frame from base 1. The collaborating institutions used their own protocols to collect whole blood in K2EDTA tubes. For TCRbeta analysis, collaborators shipped samples in one of three forms: frozen whole blood, isolated PBMCs, or DNA extracted from either of those sample types. TCRbeta CDR3 regions were amplified from genomic DNA using the immunoSEQ Assay, a bias-controlled multiplex PCR. Processing in the source paper ran as follows. The number of nucleated cells in each sample was estimated by amplification of reference gene primers within the assay. To quantify the absolute abundance of each unique TCRbeta CDR3 rearrangement, sequence reads were collapsed and filtered. Productive Simpson clonality was computed per sample as the square root of Simpson's diversity index over productive rearrangements. TCRdb re-hosts the immuneACCESS table, in-frame sequences only. Its copies lack some clones; in the studies checked, an unresolved V gene accounts for under half of them, and the cause for the rest is not known. V, J and clone size derive from that table, while D and trimming were established from the DNA sequence. The sample contains 650,000 to 800,000 clones, approximately 90% of them found a single time. The ten largest clones take up under 0.3% of the sample.

Overall study results and their limits: How much clinical and demographic metadata was included differed by source and by participant, and the metadata was provided uncurated.

This TCR was sampled from a woman under 30 with acute or convalescent COVID-19. The rearranged segments are TRBV18 and TRBJ1-2; 11 central bases correspond to TRBD1. What was sequenced was peripheral blood. The encoded CDR3 is CASSLGQGAGSDGYTF. The nucleotide sequence reads as follows: TGTGCCAGCTCTCTCGGACAGGGGGCGGGATCGGATGGCTACACCTTC. This CDR3, with the reference TRBV18 and TRBJ1-2 proteins standing in past its ends, gives the full variable domain NAGVMQNPRHLVRRRGQEARLRCSPMKGHSHVYWYRQLPEEGLKFMVYLQKENIIDESGMPKERFSAEFPKEGPSILRIQQVVRGDSAAYFCASSLGQGAGSDGYTFGSGTRLTVV.